This T cell receptor beta chain is drawn from a study of cytomegalovirus exposure and HLA in healthy donors. With 60 Vbeta and 13 Jbeta primers, the PCR was carried out. Here immunoSEQ multiplex PCR was the method, and the copy in TCRdb shows in-frame clones only, minus some. The profile shows around 140,000 clones, 75% to 90% of them singletons. CDR3 length: 13 residues. Deletions cut 2 bases from V and 2 bases from J, with 6 bases between. The germline V gene encodes CDR1 SGHTA and CDR2 FQGNSA. The gene calls are TRBV7-2 and TRBJ2-5; D gene ambiguous. Sequences were obtained from PBMCs. The clonotype was recovered from a man aged 40-55 years in good health and CMV-seronegative. The CDR3 region is CASSLTQQETQYF. The CDR3 DNA reads TGTGCCAGCAGCTTAACCCAGCAAGAGACCCAGTACTTC.